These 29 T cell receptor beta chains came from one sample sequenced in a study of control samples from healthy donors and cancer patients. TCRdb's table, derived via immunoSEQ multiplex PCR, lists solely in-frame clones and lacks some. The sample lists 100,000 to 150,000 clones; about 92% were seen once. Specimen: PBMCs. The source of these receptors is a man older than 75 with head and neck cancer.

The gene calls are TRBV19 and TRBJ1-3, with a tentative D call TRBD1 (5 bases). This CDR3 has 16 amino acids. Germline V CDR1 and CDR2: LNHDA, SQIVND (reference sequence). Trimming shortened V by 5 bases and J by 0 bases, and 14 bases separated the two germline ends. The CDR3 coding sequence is TGTGCCAGTAGTGCTCGGACACGGAGCTCTGGAAACACCATATATTTT. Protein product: CASSARTRSSGNTIYF.

CDR3 protein: CSVDSPPTNYGYTF. In DNA, the CDR3 is TGCAGCGTTGACTCGCCGCCTACTAACTATGGCTACACCTTC. The chain is built from TRBV29-1 and TRBJ1-2; no clear D gene. V was cut by 3 bases and J by 0 bases, with 11 bases left in between. Germline loops: CDR1 SQVTM, CDR2 ANQGSEA. The CDR3 covers 14 residues.

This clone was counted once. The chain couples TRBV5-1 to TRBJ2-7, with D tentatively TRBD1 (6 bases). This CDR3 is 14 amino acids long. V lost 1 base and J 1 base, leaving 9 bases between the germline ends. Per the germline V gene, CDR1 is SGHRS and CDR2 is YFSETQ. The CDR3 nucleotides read TGCGCCAGCAGCTTGAAGGGGGATTCCTACGAGCAGTACTTC. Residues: CASSLKGDSYEQYF.

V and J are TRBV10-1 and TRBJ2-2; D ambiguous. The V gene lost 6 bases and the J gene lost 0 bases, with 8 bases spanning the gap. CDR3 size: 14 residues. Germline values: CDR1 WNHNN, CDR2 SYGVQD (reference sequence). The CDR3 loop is CASRRGPNTGELFF. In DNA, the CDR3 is TGCGCCAGCAGGCGCGGACCGAACACCGGGGAGCTGTTTTTT.

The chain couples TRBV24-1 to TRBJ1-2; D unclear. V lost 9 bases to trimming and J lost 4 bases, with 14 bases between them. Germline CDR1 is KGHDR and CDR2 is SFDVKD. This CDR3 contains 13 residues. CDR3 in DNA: TGTGCCACCCACCCCGTAGACGTCTATGGCTACACCTTC. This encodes CATHPVDVYGYTF.

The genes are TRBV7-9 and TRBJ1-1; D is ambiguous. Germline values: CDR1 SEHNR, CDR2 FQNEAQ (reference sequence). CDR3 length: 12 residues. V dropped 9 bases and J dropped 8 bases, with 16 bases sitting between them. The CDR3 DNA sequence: TGTGCCAGTCATGGGCTTGGGATAGAAGCTTTCTTT. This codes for CASHGLGIEAFF.

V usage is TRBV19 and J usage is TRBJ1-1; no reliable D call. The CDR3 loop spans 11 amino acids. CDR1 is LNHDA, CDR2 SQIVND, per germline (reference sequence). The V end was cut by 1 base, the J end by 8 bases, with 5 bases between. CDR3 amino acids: CASSIGREAFF. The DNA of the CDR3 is TGTGCCAGTAGTATAGGGAGGGAAGCTTTCTTT. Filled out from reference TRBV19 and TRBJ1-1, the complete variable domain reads DGGITQSPKYLFRKEGQNVTLSCEQNLNHDAMYWYRQDPGQGLRLIYYSQIVNDFQKGDIAEGYSVSREKKESFPLTVTSAQKNPTAFYLCASSIGREAFFGQGTRLTVV.

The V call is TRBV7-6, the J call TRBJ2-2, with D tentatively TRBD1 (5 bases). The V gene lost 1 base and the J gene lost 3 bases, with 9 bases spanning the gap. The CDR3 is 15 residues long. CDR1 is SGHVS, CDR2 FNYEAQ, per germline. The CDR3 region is CASSLEGEYTGELFF. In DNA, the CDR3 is TGTGCCAGCAGCTTAGAAGGGGAATACACCGGGGAGCTGTTTTTT. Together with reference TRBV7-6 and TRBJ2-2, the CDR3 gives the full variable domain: GAGVSQSPRYKVTKRGQDVALRCDPISGHVSLYWYRQALGQGPEFLTYFNYEAQQDKSGLPNDRFSAERPEGSISTLTIQRTEQRDSAMYRCASSLEGEYTGELFFGEGSRLTVL.

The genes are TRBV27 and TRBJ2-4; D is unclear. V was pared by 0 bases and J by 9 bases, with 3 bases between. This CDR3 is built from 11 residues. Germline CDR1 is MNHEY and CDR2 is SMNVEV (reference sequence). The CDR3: CASSLSGIQYF. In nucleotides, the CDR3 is TGTGCCAGCAGTTTATCGGGCATTCAGTACTTC.

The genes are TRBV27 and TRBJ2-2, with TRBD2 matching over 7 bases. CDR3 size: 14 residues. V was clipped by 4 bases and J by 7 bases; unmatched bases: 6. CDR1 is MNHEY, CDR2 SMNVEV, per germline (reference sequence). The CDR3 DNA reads TGTGCCAGCAGTTATCCAGGGAGGGGCGGGGAGCTGTTTTTT. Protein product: CASSYPGRGGELFF.

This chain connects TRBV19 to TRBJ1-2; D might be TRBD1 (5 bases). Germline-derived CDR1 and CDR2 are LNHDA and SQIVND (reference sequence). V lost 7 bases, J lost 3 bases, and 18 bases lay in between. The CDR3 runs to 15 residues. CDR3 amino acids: CASTPPRGSYYGYTF. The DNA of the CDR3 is TGTGCCAGTACCCCACCCCGGGGGTCCTACTATGGCTACACCTTC.

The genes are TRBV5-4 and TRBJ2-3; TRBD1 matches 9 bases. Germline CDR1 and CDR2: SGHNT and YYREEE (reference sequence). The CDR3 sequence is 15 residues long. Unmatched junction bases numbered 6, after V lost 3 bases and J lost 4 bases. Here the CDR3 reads CASSSPGQGADTQYF. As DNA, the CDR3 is TGTGCCAGCAGCTCTCCGGGACAGGGAGCAGATACGCAGTATTTT.

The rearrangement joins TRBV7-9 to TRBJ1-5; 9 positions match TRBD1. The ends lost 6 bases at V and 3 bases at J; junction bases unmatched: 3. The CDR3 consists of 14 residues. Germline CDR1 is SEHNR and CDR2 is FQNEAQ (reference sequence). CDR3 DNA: TGTGCCAGCAGTACAGGGGGCATCAATCAGCCCCAGCATTTT. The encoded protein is CASSTGGINQPQHF.

CDR3 protein: CASSRTVQETQYF. Here the CDR3 DNA reads TGTGCCAGCAGTCGGACAGTCCAAGAGACCCAGTACTTC. V and J are TRBV6-5 and TRBJ2-5, with D perhaps matching TRBD1 (6 bases). From germline, CDR1 is MNHEY and CDR2 SVGAGI. V gave up 5 bases and J gave up 1 base, with 8 bases separating them. The CDR3 covers 13 residues.

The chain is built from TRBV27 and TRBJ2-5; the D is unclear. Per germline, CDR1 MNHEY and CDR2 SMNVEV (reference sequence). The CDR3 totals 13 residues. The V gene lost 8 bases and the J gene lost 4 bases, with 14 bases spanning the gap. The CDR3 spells CASPLRGLETQYF. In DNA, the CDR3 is TGTGCCAGCCCCCTGAGAGGCTTAGAGACCCAGTACTTC.

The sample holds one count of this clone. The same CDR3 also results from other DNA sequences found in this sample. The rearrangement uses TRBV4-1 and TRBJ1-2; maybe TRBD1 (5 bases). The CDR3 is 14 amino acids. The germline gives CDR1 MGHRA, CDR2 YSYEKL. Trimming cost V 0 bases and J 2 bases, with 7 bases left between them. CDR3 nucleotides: TGCGCCAGCAGCCAAGATCGGGGGAACTATGGCTACACCTTC. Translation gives CASSQDRGNYGYTF.

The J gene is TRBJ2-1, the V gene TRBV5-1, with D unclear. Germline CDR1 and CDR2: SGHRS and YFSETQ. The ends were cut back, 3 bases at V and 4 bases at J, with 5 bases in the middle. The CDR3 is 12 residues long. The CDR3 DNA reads TGCGCCAGCAGCTGGGCATACAATGAGCAGTTCTTC. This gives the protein CASSWAYNEQFF.

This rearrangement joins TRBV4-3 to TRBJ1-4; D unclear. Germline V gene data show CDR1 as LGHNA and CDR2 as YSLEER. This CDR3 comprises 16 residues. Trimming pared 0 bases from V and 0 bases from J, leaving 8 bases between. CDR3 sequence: CASSQDPPATNEKLFF. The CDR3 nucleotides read TGCGCCAGCAGCCAAGATCCGCCTGCAACTAATGAAAAACTGTTTTTT.

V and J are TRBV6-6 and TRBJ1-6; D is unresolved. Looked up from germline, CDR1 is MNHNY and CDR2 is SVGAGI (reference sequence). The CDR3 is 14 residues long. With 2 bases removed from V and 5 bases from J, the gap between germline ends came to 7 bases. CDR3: CASSYNPDNSPLHF. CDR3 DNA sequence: TGTGCCAGCAGTTACAATCCAGATAATTCACCCCTCCACTTT.

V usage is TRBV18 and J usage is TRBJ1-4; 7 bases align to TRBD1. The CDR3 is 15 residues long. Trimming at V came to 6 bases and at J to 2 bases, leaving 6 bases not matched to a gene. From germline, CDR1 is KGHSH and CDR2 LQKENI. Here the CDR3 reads CASSRGGGTNEKLFF. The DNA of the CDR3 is TGTGCCAGCTCTCGAGGAGGGGGCACTAATGAAAAACTGTTTTTT.

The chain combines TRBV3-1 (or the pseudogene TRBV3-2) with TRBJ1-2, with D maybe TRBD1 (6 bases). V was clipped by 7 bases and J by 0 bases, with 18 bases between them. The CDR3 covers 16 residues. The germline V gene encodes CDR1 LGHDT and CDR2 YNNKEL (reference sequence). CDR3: CASTIWGAPPNYGYTF. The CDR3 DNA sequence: TGTGCCAGCACAATCTGGGGGGCCCCCCCTAACTATGGCTACACCTTC.

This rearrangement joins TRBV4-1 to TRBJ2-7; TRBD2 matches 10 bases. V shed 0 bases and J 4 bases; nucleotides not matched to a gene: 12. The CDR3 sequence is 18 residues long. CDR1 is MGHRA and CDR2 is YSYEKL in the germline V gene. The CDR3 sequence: CASSQDAPSGSVVYEQYF. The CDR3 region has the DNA TGCGCCAGCAGCCAAGATGCGCCTAGCGGGAGTGTAGTGTACGAGCAGTACTTC.

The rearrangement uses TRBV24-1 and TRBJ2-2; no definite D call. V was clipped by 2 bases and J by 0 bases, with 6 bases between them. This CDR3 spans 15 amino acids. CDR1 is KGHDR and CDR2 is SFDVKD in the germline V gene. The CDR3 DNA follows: TGTGCCACCAGTGATTCAACTGCGAACACCGGGGAGCTGTTTTTT. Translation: CATSDSTANTGELFF.

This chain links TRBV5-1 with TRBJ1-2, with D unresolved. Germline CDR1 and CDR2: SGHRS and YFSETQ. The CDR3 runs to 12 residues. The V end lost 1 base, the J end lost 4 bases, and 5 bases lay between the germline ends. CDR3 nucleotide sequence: TGCGCCAGCAGCTTGCACCCCTATGGCTACACCTTC. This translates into CASSLHPYGYTF.

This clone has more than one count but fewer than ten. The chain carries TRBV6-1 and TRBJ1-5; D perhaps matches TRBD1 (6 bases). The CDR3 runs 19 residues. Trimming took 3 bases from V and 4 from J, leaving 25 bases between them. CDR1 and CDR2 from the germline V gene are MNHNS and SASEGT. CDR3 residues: CASSDGGTSVWNFNQPQHF. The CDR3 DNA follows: TGTGCCAGCAGTGATGGTGGGACATCCGTGTGGAATTTTAATCAGCCCCAGCATTTT.

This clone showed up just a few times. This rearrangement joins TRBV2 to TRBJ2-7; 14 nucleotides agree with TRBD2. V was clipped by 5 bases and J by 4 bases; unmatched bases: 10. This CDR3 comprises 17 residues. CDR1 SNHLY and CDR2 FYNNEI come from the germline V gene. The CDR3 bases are TGTGCCAGCAGTACTCGACTAGCGGGAGGGCCGGTGTACGAGCAGTACTTC. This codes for CASSTRLAGGPVYEQYF.

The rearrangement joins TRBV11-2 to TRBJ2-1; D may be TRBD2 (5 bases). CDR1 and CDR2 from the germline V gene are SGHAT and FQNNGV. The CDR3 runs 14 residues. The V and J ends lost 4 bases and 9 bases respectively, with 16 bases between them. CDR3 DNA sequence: TGTGCCAGCAGCTCCCCAGTTCTAGGAGGTGAGCAGTTCTTC. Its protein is CASSSPVLGGEQFF.

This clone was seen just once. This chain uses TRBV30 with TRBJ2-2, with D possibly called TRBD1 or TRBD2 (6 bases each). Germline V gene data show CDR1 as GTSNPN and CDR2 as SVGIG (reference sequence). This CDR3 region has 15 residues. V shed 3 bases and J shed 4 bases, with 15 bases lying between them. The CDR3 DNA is TGTGCCTGGAGGGGGGGCCCGGCGAGCACCGGGGAGCTGTTTTTT. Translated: CAWRGGPASTGELFF.

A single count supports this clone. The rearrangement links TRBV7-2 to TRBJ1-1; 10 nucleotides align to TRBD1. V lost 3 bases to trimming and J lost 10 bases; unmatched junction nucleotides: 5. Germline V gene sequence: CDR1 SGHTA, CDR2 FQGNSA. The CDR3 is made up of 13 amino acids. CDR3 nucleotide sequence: TGTGCCAGCAGCTTGGGAGGGACAGGGGTAGCTTTCTTT. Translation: CASSLGGTGVAFF.